This entry lists 32 T cell receptor beta chains sequenced from one sample in a study of blood T cell repertoires in COVID-19. Libraries were prepared by immunoSEQ multiplex PCR; TCRdb keeps only in-frame clonotypes and omits some of them. Among 200,000 to 250,000 clones listed, 75% to 85% were seen once. The sequenced sample consisted of peripheral blood. All receptors come from a woman in her 30s with COVID-19, enrolled during active disease.

The J gene is TRBJ1-5, the V gene TRBV12-3 or TRBV12-4; the D is unclear. The germline V and J ends were trimmed by 3 bases and 8 bases, with 11 bases remaining between them. The CDR3 contains 13 residues. CDR3 region: CASSLAGEKPQHF. In DNA form, the CDR3 reads TGTGCCAGCAGTTTGGCGGGAGAGAAGCCCCAGCATTTT.

This sequence joins TRBV11-3 and TRBJ2-5; D unresolved. V lost 3 bases to trimming and J lost 1 base, with 6 bases between them. Germline-derived CDR1 and CDR2 are SGHNT and YENEEA. This CDR3 has 13 residues. This chain's CDR3 is CASSFTVQETQYF. CDR3 in DNA: TGTGCCAGCAGCTTTACAGTCCAAGAGACCCAGTACTTC.

The V and J genes are TRBV6-1 and TRBJ2-7, with unresolved D. CDR1 is MNHNS, CDR2 SASEGT, per germline. This CDR3 has 13 residues. V was cut by 2 bases and J by 5 bases, with 10 bases left in between. CDR3 protein: CASSELRLHEQYF. CDR3 nucleotides: TGTGCCAGCAGTGAACTAAGACTCCACGAGCAGTACTTC.

The chain employs TRBV6-2 or TRBV6-3 and TRBJ1-1; TRBD1 matches 7 bases. Trimming at V came to 0 bases and at J to 0 bases, leaving 4 bases not matched to a gene. The germline gives CDR1 MNHEY, CDR2 SVGEGT. The CDR3 runs to 16 residues. The CDR3 nucleotides are TGTGCCAGCAGTTACTCCTCGGGACAGATGAACACTGAAGCTTTCTTT. It is translated as CASSYSSGQMNTEAFF.

The rearrangement joins TRBV5-6 to TRBJ1-5; 10 bases match TRBD1. The germline gives CDR1 SGHDT, CDR2 YYEEEE. V gave up 3 bases and J gave up 3 bases; unmatched junction bases: 6. The CDR3 is 16 amino acids. CDR3 protein: CASSSRQGANNQPQHF. The CDR3 DNA reads as TGTGCCAGCAGCTCCAGACAGGGGGCGAACAATCAGCCCCAGCATTTT.

The chain carries TRBV5-6 and TRBJ1-2; 11 nucleotides match TRBD1. Germline V gene data show CDR1 as SGHDT and CDR2 as YYEEEE. V lost 2 bases, J lost 7 bases, and 7 bases stayed unmatched. The CDR3 sequence is 15 residues long. The CDR3 nucleotides are TGTGCCAGCAGCTTCCAAGGACAGGGGGCGTTTGGCTACACCTTC. Residues: CASSFQGQGAFGYTF.

This chain links TRBV28 with TRBJ1-2; D uncertain. This CDR3 comprises 15 residues. The germline CDR1 and CDR2 sequences are MDHEN and SYDVKM. Trimming removed 8 bases from V and 4 bases from J, with 20 bases in between. The DNA for the CDR3 is TGTGCCAGCTCCCCTGCGGCAGCTCCTTCCTATGGCTACACCTTC. Its translation: CASSPAAAPSYGYTF.

The genes are TRBV14 and TRBJ2-1, with 9 bases fitting TRBD2. Germline lookup yields CDR1 SGHDN and CDR2 FVKESK. The CDR3 is 14 residues long. Losses at the gene ends were 0 bases for V and 7 bases for J; bases not matched to a gene: 1. The CDR3 region is CASSQDLAGNEQFF. The DNA for the CDR3 is TGTGCCAGCAGCCAAGACCTAGCGGGGAATGAGCAGTTCTTC.

The chain has TRBV9 and TRBJ2-3; possible D gene TRBD2, 6 bases. CDR3 size: 14 residues. Trimming removed 3 bases at V and 3 bases at J, with 11 bases between. CDR1 and CDR2 from the germline V gene are SGDLS and YYNGEE. The CDR3 coding sequence is TGTGCCAGCAGCGACCATCTAGCGACAGATACGCAGTATTTT. Translated: CASSDHLATDTQYF.

J is TRBJ2-2 and V is TRBV5-4, with a tentative D call TRBD1 (6 bases). Germline V lookup: CDR1 SGHNT, CDR2 YYREEE (reference sequence). This CDR3 spans 16 amino acids. Trimming shortened V by 1 base and J by 6 bases, and 16 bases separated the two germline ends. CDR3 DNA sequence: TGTGCCAGCAGCTTGTTTCTCCAGGGGATTCCCGGGGAGCTGTTTTTT. Protein product: CASSLFLQGIPGELFF.

This chain uses TRBV7-2 with TRBJ2-3, with D possibly being TRBD2 (6 bases). The CDR3 has 16 amino acids. Germline V CDR1 and CDR2: SGHTA, FQGNSA. V lost 2 bases and J 3 bases, leaving 15 bases between the germline ends. The CDR3: CASSLYRAGGTDTQYF. The CDR3, as DNA: TGTGCCAGCAGCTTATATCGAGCCGGGGGTACAGATACGCAGTATTTT.

The chain couples TRBV19 to TRBJ2-7, with a weak D call TRBD2 (6 bases). The CDR3 length is 15 residues. The germline V and J ends were trimmed by 3 bases and 0 bases, with 12 bases remaining between them. Germline-derived CDR1 and CDR2 are LNHDA and SQIVND (reference sequence). CDR3 sequence reads: CASSIGGRFSYEQYF. In nucleotides, the CDR3 is TGTGCCAGTAGTATCGGGGGACGGTTCTCCTACGAGCAGTACTTC.

The rearrangement links TRBV7-2 to TRBJ1-6; 8 bases fit TRBD1. The V and J ends lost 1 base and 7 bases, in that order; junction bases with no gene match: 3. The CDR3 totals 15 residues. Germline CDR1 reads SGHTA; CDR2 reads FQGNSA. The CDR3 is CASSLEGTGNSPLHF. DNA for the CDR3: TGTGCCAGCAGCTTAGAAGGGACAGGCAATTCACCCCTCCACTTT.

The chain carries TRBV12-3 or TRBV12-4 and TRBJ2-7; tentative D call: TRBD1 (6 bases). CDR3 size: 13 residues. Trimming stripped 10 bases from V and 7 bases from J, with 20 bases between. CDR3 bases: TGTGCCACCTGGACCAGCAAGAGGGGGGAGCAGTACTTC. The encoded protein is CATWTSKRGEQYF.

V usage is TRBV5-1 and J usage is TRBJ2-5; 8 nucleotides line up with TRBD2. The CDR3 is 16 amino acids. Germline CDR1 is SGHRS and CDR2 is YFSETQ. The V segment lost 5 bases and the J segment 2 bases; nucleotides outside the gene matches: 11. The CDR3 reads CASSRLTSGVQETQYF. DNA for the CDR3: TGCGCCAGCAGTCGACTAACTAGCGGAGTTCAAGAGACCCAGTACTTC. Based on the CDR3 plus reference TRBV5-1 and TRBJ2-5, the full variable domain is KAGVTQTPRYLIKTRGQQVTLSCSPISGHRSVSWYQQTPGQGLQFLFEYFSETQRNKGNFPGRFSGRQFSNSRSEMNVSTLELGDSALYLCASSRLTSGVQETQYFGPGTRLLVL.

This chain connects TRBV4-3 to TRBJ2-7; TRBD1 agrees at 10 bases. CDR3 length: 20 residues. The germline V gene encodes CDR1 LGHNA and CDR2 YSLEER. V trimming: 1 base; J trimming: 4 bases; junction bases outside the gene matches: 19. CDR3 DNA sequence: TGCGCCAGCAGCCAAGTGGATGACAGGGGGCTTGAAGGACTAGCTTACGAGCAGTACTTC. This translates into CASSQVDDRGLEGLAYEQYF.

This rearrangement joins TRBV6-5 to TRBJ2-1, with 11 bases fitting TRBD2. The CDR3 totals 14 residues. Germline loops: CDR1 MNHEY, CDR2 SVGAGI. V shed 11 bases and J 8 bases; nucleotides not matched to a gene: 11. This CDR3 is CAYWTSGPVDEQFF. Written as DNA, the CDR3 is TGTGCCTACTGGACTAGCGGGCCGGTCGATGAGCAGTTCTTC.

The chain is built from TRBV7-9 and TRBJ1-2, with a possible D match to TRBD1 (6 bases). The germline V gene encodes CDR1 SEHNR and CDR2 FQNEAQ (reference sequence). CDR3 length: 13 residues. V was trimmed by 5 bases and J by 8 bases, leaving 15 bases between them. CDR3 protein: CASSPPGDRGYTF. Here the CDR3 DNA reads TGTGCCAGCAGCCCACCAGGGGATCGGGGCTACACCTTC.

The chain carries TRBV5-5 and TRBJ2-1; 7 nucleotides agree with TRBD1. This CDR3 region has 15 residues. With 4 bases clipped from V and 5 bases from J, the junction kept 9 bases outside the gene matches. Germline CDR1 reads SGHKS; CDR2 reads YYEKEE (reference sequence). The CDR3 region is CASSPGGVFDNEQFF. CDR3 DNA sequence: TGTGCCAGCAGCCCAGGGGGAGTGTTCGACAATGAGCAGTTCTTC.

J is TRBJ1-2 and V is TRBV5-6; D gene uncertain. The germline gives CDR1 SGHDT, CDR2 YYEEEE. Trimming removed 0 bases from V and 4 bases from J, with 10 bases in between. CDR3 length equals 14 residues. In DNA form, the CDR3 reads TGTGCCAGCAGCTTGGGGGCAGACCCCTATGGCTACACCTTC. Protein: CASSLGADPYGYTF.

J is TRBJ2-7 and V is TRBV9, with 9 bases matching TRBD2. Looked up from germline, CDR1 is SGDLS and CDR2 is YYNGEE. The CDR3 contains 16 residues. V lost 5 bases, J lost 7 bases, and 16 bases stayed unmatched. CDR3 sequence: CASRDIWGSGGVEQYF. CDR3 DNA: TGTGCCAGCAGGGATATATGGGGTAGCGGGGGAGTAGAGCAGTACTTC.

This chain links TRBV9 with TRBJ2-7; 11 bases map to TRBD1. V was clipped by 0 bases and J by 2 bases; unmatched bases: 4. This CDR3 comprises 16 residues. From germline, CDR1 is SGDLS and CDR2 YYNGEE. The DNA of the CDR3 is TGTGCCAGCAGCGTAGAGGGACAGGGGGGGACCTACGAGCAGTACTTC. Amino acids: CASSVEGQGGTYEQYF. Full variable domain (rest looked up from reference TRBV9 and TRBJ2-7): DSGVTQTPKHLITATGQRVTLRCSPRSGDLSVYWYQQSLDQGLQFLIQYYNGEERAKGNILERFSAQQFPDLHSELNLSSLELGDSALYFCASSVEGQGGTYEQYFGPGTRLTVT.

Only one count was recorded for this clone. The gene calls are TRBV9 and TRBJ2-1; 12 bases are a match to TRBD2. Germline trimming cut 4 bases from V and 5 bases from J; bases unmatched to any gene: 7. This CDR3 region has 16 residues. Germline V gene data show CDR1 as SGDLS and CDR2 as YYNGEE. CDR3 DNA sequence: TGTGCCAGCAGCTTACGCCTAGCGGGAGGGGACAATGAGCAGTTCTTC. Residues: CASSLRLAGGDNEQFF.

On this clone itself: This same CDR3 is encoded by further DNA sequences in the sample. The V gene is TRBV7-9, the J gene TRBJ2-1; D gene ambiguous. The CDR3 spans 15 residues. V lost 6 bases and J 0 bases, leaving 12 bases between the germline ends. The germline V gene encodes CDR1 SEHNR and CDR2 FQNEAQ (reference sequence). The CDR3: CASSQSESSYNEQFF. CDR3 nucleotide sequence: TGTGCCAGCAGTCAGAGCGAGAGCTCCTACAATGAGCAGTTCTTC.

This rearrangement joins TRBV6-5 to TRBJ1-3; D might be TRBD1 (5 bases). V lost 7 bases and J lost 4, with 17 bases in between. CDR3 length: 15 amino acids. Germline-derived CDR1 and CDR2 are MNHEY and SVGAGI. DNA for the CDR3: TGTGCCAGCAAGAAAGGGGCCCAGGCCGGAAACACCATATATTTT. Residues: CASKKGAQAGNTIYF.

The gene calls are TRBV19 and TRBJ1-5; D gene unclear. This CDR3 comprises 15 residues. The V gene lost 4 bases and the J gene lost 1 base, with 11 bases spanning the gap. Looked up from germline, CDR1 is LNHDA and CDR2 is SQIVND (reference sequence). The CDR3 spells CASSNSLESNQPQHF. The CDR3 region has the DNA TGTGCCAGTAGTAACTCACTAGAGAGCAATCAGCCCCAGCATTTT. Using reference TRBV19 and TRBJ1-5 for the parts outside the CDR3, the full variable domain is DGGITQSPKYLFRKEGQNVTLSCEQNLNHDAMYWYRQDPGQGLRLIYYSQIVNDFQKGDIAEGYSVSREKKESFPLTVTSAQKNPTAFYLCASSNSLESNQPQHFGDGTRLSIL.

This clone was detected many times. This chain joins TRBV7-9 and TRBJ2-1; D is uncertain. The germline V and J ends were trimmed by 5 bases and 9 bases, with 11 bases remaining between them. Germline loops: CDR1 SEHNR, CDR2 FQNEAQ (reference sequence). The CDR3 extends over 12 amino acids. The CDR3 loop is CASSRRAVEQFF. The CDR3, as DNA: TGTGCCAGCAGCAGACGCGCGGTTGAGCAGTTCTTC. Drawing the rest from reference TRBV7-9 and TRBJ2-1, the complete variable domain is DTGVSQNPRHKITKRGQNVTFRCDPISEHNRLYWYRQTLGQGPEFLTYFQNEAQLEKSRLLSDRFSAERPKGSFSTLEIQRTEQGDSAMYLCASSRRAVEQFFGPGTRLTVL.

The chain carries TRBV2 and TRBJ1-1, with D possibly TRBD1 on 5 matching bases. Germline CDR1 reads SNHLY; CDR2 reads FYNNEI. Trimming removed 8 bases at V and 2 bases at J, with 15 bases between. The CDR3 runs to 14 residues. CDR3: CASRGGRLNTEAFF. The CDR3 coding sequence is TGTGCCAGCCGGGGGGGACGTCTAAACACTGAAGCTTTCTTT. Based on the CDR3 plus reference TRBV2 and TRBJ1-1, the full variable domain is EPEVTQTPSHQVTQMGQEVILRCVPISNHLYFYWYRQILGQKVEFLVSFYNNEISEKSEIFDDQFSVERPDGSNFTLKIRSTKLEDSAMYFCASRGGRLNTEAFFGQGTRLTVV.

The rearrangement joins TRBV6-1 to TRBJ1-1, with 8 bases identical to TRBD1. V lost 2 bases and J lost 7; bases outside the gene matches: 9. CDR3 size: 15 residues. The germline CDR1 and CDR2 sequences are MNHNS and SASEGT. The chain's CDR3 is CASSERTGTHREAFF. The CDR3 DNA reads TGTGCCAGCAGTGAAAGGACAGGGACACATCGTGAAGCTTTCTTT.

The table lists this clone with a few counts. The genes are TRBV10-3 and TRBJ1-2, with 7 bases fitting TRBD1. Per the germline V gene, CDR1 is ENHRY and CDR2 is SYGVKD. The CDR3 is made up of 12 amino acids. Germline trimming cut 6 bases from V and 6 bases from J; bases unmatched to any gene: 4. Here the CDR3 reads CAIRPTGHGYTF. CDR3 coding DNA: TGTGCCATCAGGCCGACAGGGCATGGCTACACCTTC.

This chain uses TRBV28 with TRBJ1-3; TRBD1 is a possible D gene (5 bases). The CDR3 covers 16 residues. V lost 3 bases to trimming and J lost 5 bases, with 17 bases between them. CDR1 MDHEN and CDR2 SYDVKM come from the germline V gene. The CDR3 nucleotides are TGTGCCAGCAGTTTGTCCTGGCAGGGCCCACGAAACACCATATATTTT. Amino acid sequence: CASSLSWQGPRNTIYF.

The rearrangement uses TRBV5-5 and TRBJ2-7, with a possible D match to TRBD2 (7 bases). This CDR3 has 15 residues. The V end was cut by 7 bases, the J end by 2 bases, with 19 bases between. Germline loops: CDR1 SGHKS, CDR2 YYEKEE (reference sequence). The CDR3 loop is CASSPGTGGPYEQYF. Written as DNA, the CDR3 is TGTGCCAGCTCTCCGGGGACGGGGGGCCCCTACGAGCAGTACTTC.